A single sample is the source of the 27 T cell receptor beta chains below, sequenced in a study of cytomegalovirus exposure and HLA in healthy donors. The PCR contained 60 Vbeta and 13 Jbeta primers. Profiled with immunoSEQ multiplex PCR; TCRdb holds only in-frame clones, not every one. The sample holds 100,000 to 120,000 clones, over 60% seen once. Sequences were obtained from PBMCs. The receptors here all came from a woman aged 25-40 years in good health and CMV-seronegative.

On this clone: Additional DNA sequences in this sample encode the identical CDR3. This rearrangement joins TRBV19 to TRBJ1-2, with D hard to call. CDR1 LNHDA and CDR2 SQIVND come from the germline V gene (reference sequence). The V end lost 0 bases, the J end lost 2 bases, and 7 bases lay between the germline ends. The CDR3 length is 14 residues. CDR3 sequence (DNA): TGTGCCAGTAGTATAGATTTGGAGAACTATGGCTACACCTTC. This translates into CASSIDLENYGYTF.

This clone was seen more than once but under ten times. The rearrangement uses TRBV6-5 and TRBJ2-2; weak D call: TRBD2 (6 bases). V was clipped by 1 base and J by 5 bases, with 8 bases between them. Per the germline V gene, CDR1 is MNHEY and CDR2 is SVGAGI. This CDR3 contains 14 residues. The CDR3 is CASSYFGGTGELFF. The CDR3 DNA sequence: TGTGCCAGCAGTTACTTTGGAGGGACCGGGGAGCTGTTTTTT.

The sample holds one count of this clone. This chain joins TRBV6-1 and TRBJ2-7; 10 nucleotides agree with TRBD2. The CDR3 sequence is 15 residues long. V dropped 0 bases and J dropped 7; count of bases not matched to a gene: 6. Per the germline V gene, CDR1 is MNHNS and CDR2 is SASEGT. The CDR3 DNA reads TGTGCCAGCAGTGAAGCGGCTAGCGGGGGATGGGAGCAGTACTTC. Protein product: CASSEAASGGWEQYF.

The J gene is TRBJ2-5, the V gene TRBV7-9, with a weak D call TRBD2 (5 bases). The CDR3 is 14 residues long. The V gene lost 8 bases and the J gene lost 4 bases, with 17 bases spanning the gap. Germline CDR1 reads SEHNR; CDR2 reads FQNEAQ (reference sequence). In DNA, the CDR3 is TGTGCCAGCCGCCGGGGAAAGGACTTAGAGACCCAGTACTTC. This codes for CASRRGKDLETQYF.

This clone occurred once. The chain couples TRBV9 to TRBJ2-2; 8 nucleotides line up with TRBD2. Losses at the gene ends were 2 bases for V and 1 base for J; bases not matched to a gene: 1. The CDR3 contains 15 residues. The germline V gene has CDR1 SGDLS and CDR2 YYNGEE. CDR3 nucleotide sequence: TGTGCCAGCAGCGTTAGCGGGATGAACACCGGGGAGCTGTTTTTT. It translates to CASSVSGMNTGELFF.

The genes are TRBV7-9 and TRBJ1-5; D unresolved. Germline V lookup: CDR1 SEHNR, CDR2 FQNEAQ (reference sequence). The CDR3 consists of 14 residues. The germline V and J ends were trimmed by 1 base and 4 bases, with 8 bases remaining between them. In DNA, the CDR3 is TGTGCCAGCAGCTTAGAGAGCGGAAATCAGCCCCAGCATTTT. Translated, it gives CASSLESGNQPQHF.

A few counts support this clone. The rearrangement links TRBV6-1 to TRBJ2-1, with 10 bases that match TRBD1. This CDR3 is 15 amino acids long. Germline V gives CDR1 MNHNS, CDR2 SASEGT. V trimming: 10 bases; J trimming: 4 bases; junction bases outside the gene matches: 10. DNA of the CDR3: TGTGCCACCTTTTCCGGGACAGGGGCTTACAATGAGCAGTTCTTC. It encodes CATFSGTGAYNEQFF.

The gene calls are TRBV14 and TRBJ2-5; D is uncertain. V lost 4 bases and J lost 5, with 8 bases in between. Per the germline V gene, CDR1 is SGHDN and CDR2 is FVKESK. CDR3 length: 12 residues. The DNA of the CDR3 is TGTGCCAGCAGCCCAAACGGGGAGACCCAGTACTTC. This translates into CASSPNGETQYF.

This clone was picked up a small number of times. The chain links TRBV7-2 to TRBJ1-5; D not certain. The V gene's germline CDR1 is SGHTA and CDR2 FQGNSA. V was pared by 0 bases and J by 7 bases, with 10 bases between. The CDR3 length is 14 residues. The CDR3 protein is CASSLAPGSQPQHF. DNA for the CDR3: TGTGCCAGCAGCTTAGCGCCTGGGAGCCAGCCCCAGCATTTT. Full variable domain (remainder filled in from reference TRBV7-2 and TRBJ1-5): GAGVSQSPSNKVTEKGKDVELRCDPISGHTALYWYRQSLGQGLEFLIYFQGNSAPDKSGLPSDRFSAERTGGSVSTLTIQRTQQEDSAVYLCASSLAPGSQPQHFGDGTRLSIL.

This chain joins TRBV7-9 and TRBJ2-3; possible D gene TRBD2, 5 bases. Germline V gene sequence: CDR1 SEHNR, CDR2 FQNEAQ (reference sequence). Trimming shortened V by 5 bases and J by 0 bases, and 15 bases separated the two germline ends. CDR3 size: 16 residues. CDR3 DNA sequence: TGTGCCAGCAGCCCCCGGACTGCCCGTAGCACAGATACGCAGTATTTT. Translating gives CASSPRTARSTDTQYF.

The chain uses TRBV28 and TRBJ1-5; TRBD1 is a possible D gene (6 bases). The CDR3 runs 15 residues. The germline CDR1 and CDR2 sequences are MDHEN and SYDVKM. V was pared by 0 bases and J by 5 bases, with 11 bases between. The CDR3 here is CASSLWDRSDQPQHF. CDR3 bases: TGTGCCAGCAGTTTATGGGACAGATCTGATCAGCCCCAGCATTTT.

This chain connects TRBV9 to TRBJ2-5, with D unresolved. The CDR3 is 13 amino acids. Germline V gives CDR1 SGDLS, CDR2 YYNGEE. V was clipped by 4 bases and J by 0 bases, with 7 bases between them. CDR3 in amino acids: CASSPRDQETQYF. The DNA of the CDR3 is TGTGCCAGCAGCCCGCGAGACCAAGAGACCCAGTACTTC.

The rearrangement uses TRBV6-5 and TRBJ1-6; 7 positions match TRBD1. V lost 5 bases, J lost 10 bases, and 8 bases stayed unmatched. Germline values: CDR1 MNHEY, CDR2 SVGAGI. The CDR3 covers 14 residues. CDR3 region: CASSRGQVASPLHF. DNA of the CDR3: TGTGCCAGCAGTCGCGGACAGGTAGCATCACCCCTCCACTTT.

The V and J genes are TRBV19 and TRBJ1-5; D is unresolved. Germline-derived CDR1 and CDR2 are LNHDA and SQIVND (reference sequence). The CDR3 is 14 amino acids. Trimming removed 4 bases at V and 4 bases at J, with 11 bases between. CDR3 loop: CASSTLSANQPQHF. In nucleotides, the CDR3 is TGTGCCAGTAGTACACTCTCTGCGAATCAGCCCCAGCATTTT.

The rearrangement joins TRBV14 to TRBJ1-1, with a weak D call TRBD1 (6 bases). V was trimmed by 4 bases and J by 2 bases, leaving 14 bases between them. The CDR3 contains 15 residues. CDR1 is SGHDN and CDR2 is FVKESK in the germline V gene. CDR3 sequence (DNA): TGTGCCAGCAGCCCCCAGCGGGGGGCAAACACTGAAGCTTTCTTT. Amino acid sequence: CASSPQRGANTEAFF.

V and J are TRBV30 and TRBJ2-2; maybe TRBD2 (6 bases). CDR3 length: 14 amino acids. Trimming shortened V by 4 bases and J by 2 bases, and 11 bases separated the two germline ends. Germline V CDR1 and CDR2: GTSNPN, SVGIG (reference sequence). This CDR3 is CAWTSGRNTGELFF. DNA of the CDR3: TGTGCCTGGACTTCCGGGAGAAACACCGGGGAGCTGTTTTTT.

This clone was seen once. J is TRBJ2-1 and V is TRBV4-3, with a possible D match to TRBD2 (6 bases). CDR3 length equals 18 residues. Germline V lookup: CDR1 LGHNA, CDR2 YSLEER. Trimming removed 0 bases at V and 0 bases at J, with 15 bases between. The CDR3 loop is CASSQDVSSVSSYNEQFF. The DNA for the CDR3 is TGCGCCAGCAGCCAAGACGTCTCTAGCGTAAGCTCCTACAATGAGCAGTTCTTC.

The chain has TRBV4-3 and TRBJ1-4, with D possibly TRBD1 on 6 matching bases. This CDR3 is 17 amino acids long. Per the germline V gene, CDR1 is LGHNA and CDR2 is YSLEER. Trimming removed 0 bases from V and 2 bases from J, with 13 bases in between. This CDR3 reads CASSQDSQGSTNEKLFF. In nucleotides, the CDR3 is TGCGCCAGCAGCCAAGATTCGCAGGGGTCTACTAATGAAAAACTGTTTTTT.

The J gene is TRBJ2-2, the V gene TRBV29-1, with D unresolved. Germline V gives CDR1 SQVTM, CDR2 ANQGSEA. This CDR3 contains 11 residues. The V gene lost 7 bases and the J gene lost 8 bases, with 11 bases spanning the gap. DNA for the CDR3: TGCAGCGCTGTGACGGGTGGGGAGCTGTTTTTT. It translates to CSAVTGGELFF.

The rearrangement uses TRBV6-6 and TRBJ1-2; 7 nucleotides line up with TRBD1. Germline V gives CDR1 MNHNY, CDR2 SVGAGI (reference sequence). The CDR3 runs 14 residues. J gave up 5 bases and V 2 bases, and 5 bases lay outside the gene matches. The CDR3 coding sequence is TGTGCCAGCAGTTACGAGGCAGGGGGATATGGCTACACCTTC. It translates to CASSYEAGGYGYTF.

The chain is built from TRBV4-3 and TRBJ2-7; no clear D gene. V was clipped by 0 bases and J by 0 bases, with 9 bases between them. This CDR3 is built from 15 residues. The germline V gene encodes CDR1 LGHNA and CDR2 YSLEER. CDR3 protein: CASSQDLDSSYEQYF. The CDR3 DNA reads TGCGCCAGCAGCCAAGATCTCGACTCCTCCTACGAGCAGTACTTC.

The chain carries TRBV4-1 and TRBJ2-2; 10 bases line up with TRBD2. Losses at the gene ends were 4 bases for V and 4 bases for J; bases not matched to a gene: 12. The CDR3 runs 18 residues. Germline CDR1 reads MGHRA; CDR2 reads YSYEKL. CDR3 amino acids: CASSPGTSVPASTGELFF. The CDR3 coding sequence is TGCGCCAGCAGCCCAGGGACTAGCGTCCCCGCGAGCACCGGGGAGCTGTTTTTT.

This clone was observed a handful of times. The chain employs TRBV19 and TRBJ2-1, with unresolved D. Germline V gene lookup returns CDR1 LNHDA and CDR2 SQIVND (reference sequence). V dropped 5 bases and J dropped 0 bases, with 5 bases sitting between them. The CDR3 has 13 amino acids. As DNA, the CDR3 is TGTGCCAGTAGTCCCAACTCCTACAATGAGCAGTTCTTC. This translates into CASSPNSYNEQFF.

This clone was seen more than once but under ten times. Written as DNA, the CDR3 is TGTGCCAGCAGCTACAGGGGTAGCGCTGAAGCTTTCTTT. It yields the protein CASSYRGSAEAFF. The chain joins TRBV27 to TRBJ1-1; 7 nucleotides line up with TRBD1. Germline assignment: CDR1 MNHEY and CDR2 SMNVEV (reference sequence). The CDR3 covers 13 residues. Trimming cost V 6 bases and J 6 bases; bases outside gene matches: 7.

CDR3: CASSTPPREQFF. DNA for the CDR3: TGTGCCAGCAGTACCCCCCCGCGGGAGCAGTTCTTC. This rearrangement joins TRBV28 to TRBJ2-1, with D unclear. The length of the CDR3 is 12 residues. The germline CDR1 and CDR2 sequences are MDHEN and SYDVKM. Between the trimmed V and J ends, which lost 5 bases and 10 bases, there was a span of 12 bases.

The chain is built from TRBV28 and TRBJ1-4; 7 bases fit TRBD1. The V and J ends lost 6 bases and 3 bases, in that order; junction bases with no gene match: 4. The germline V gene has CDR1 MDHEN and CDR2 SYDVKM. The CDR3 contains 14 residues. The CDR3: CASRTGIANEKLFF. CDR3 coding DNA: TGTGCCAGCAGGACAGGGATAGCTAATGAAAAACTGTTTTTT.

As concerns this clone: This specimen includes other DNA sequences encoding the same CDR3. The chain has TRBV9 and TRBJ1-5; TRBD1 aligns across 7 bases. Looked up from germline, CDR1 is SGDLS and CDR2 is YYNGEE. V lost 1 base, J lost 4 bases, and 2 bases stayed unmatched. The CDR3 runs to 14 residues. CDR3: CASSVSGGNQPQHF. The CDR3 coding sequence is TGTGCCAGCAGCGTATCAGGGGGGAATCAGCCCCAGCATTTT. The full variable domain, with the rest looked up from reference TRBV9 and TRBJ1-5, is DSGVTQTPKHLITATGQRVTLRCSPRSGDLSVYWYQQSLDQGLQFLIQYYNGEERAKGNILERFSAQQFPDLHSELNLSSLELGDSALYFCASSVSGGNQPQHFGDGTRLSIL.